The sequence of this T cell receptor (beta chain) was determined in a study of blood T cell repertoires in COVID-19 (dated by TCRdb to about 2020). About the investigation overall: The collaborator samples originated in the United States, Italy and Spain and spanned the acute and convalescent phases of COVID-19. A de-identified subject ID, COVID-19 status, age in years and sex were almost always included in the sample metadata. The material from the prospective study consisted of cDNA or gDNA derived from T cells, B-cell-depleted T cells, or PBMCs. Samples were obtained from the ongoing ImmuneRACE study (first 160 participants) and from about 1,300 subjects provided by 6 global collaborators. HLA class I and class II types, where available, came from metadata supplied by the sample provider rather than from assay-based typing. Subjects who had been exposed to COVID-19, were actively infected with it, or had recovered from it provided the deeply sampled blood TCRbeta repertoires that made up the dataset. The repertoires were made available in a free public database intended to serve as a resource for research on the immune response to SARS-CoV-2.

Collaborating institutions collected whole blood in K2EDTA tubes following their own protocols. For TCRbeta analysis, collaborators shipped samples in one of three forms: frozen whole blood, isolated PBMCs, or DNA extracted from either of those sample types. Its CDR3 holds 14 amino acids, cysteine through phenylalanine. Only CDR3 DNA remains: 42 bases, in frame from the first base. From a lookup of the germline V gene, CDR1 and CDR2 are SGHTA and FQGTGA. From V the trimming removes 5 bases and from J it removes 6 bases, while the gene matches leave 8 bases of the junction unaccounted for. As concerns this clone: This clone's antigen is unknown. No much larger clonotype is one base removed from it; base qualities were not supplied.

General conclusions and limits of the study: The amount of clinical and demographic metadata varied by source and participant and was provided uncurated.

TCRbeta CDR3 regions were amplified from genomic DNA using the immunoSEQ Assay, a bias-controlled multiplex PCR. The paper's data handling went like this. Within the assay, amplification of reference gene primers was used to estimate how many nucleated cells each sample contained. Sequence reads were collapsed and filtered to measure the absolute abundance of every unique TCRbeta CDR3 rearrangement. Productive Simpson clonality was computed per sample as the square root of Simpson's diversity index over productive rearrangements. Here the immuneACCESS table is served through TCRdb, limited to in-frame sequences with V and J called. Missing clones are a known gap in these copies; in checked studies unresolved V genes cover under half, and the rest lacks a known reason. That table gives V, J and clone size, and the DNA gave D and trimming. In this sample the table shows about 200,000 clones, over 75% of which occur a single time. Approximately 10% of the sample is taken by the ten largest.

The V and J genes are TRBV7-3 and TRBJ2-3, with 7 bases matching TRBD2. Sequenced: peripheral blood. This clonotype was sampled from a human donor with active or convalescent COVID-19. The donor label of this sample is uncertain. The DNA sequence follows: TGTGCCAGCAGCCGCGGGGGTTACACGGATACGCAGTATTTT. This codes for CASSRGGYTDTQYF.